This TCR beta chain was sequenced for a study of cytomegalovirus exposure and HLA in healthy donors. Overall study context: Membership in the Caucasian-associated ancestry cluster was found for around four fifths of approximately 400 genotyped donors. Whole-study results and caveats: Most of the CMV-associated TCR beta chains (in a later analysis) appeared to be HLA-restricted. The HLA-A and HLA-B alleles of most subjects were reportedly predicted accurately from TCR beta sequences. Some 150 TCR beta chains were listed as cytomegalovirus-associated.

Germline V gene data show CDR1 as SGDLS and CDR2 as YYNGEE. The CDR3 runs to 17 residues. V was clipped by 2 bases and J by 4 bases; unmatched bases: 10. Worth noting for this clone: Antigen specificity is unknown.

With 60 Vbeta and 13 Jbeta primers, the PCR was carried out. Data came from immunoSEQ multiplex PCR; TCRdb stores just in-frame clones and leaves some out. The sample contains about 180,000 clones, 60% to 85% of which appear only once. Source material: PBMCs. The sequence derives from a young man in good health and CMV-seronegative. V usage is TRBV9 and J usage is TRBJ2-2; TRBD2 matches 8 bases. CDR3: CASSVEPAGGPTGELFF. The CDR3 region has the DNA TGTGCCAGCAGCGTCGAGCCGGCGGGGGGACCCACCGGGGAGCTGTTTTTT. The full variable domain, completed using reference TRBV9 and TRBJ2-2, is DSGVTQTPKHLITATGQRVTLRCSPRSGDLSVYWYQQSLDQGLQFLIQYYNGEERAKGNILERFSAQQFPDLHSELNLSSLELGDSALYFCASSVEPAGGPTGELFFGEGSRLTVL.